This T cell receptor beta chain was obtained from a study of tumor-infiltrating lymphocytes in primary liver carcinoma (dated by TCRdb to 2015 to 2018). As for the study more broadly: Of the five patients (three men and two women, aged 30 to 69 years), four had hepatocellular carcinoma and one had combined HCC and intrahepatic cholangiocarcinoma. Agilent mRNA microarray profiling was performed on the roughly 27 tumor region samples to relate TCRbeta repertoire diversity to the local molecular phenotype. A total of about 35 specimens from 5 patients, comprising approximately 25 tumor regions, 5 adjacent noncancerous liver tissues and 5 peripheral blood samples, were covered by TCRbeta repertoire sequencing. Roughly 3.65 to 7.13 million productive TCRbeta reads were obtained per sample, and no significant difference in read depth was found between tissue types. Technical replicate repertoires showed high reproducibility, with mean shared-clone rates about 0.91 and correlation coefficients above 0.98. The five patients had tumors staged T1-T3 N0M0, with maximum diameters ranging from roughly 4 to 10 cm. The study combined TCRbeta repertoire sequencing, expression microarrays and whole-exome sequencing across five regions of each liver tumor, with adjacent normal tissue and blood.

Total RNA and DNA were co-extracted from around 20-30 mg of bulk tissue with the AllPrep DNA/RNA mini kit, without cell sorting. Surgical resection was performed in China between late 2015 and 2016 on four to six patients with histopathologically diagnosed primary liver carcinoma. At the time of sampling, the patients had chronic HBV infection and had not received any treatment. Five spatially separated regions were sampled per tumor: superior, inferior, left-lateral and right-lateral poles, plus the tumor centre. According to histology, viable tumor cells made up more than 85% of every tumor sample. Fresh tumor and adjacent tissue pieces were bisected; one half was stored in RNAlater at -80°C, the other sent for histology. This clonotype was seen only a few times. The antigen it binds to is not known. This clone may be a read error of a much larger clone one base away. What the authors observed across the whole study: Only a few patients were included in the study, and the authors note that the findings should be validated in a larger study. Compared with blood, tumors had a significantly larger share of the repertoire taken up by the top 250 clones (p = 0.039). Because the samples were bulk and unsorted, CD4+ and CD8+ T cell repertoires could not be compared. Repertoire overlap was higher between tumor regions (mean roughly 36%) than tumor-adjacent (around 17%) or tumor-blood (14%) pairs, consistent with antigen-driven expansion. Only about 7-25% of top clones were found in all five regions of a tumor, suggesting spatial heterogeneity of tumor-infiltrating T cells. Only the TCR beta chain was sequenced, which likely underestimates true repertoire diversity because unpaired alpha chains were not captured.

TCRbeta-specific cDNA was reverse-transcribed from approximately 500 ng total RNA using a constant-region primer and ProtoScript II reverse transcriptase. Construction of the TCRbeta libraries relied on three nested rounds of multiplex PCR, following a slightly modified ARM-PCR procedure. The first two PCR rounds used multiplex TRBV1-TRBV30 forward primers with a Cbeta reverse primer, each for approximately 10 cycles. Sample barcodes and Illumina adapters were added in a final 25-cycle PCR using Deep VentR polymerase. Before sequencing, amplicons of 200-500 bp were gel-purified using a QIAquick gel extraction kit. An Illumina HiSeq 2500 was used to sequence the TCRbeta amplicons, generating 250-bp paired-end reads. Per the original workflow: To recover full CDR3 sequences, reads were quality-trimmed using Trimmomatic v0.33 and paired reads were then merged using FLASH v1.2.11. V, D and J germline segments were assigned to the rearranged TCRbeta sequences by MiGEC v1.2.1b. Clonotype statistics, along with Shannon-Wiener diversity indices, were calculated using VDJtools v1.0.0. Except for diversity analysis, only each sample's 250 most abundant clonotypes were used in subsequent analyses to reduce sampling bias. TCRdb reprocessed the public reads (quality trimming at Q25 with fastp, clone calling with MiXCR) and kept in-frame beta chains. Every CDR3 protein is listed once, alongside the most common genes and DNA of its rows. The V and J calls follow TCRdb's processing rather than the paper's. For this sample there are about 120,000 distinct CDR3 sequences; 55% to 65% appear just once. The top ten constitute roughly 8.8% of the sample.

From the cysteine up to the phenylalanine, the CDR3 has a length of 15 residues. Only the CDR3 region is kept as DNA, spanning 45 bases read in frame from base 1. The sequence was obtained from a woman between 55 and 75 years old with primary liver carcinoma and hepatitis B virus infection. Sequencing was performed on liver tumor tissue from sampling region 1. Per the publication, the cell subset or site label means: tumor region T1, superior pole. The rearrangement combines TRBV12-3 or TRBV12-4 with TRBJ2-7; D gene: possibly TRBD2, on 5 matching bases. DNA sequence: TGTGCCAGCAGCTTCCAGCATAGCGTTGCCTACGGGCAGTACTTC. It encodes CASSFQHSVAYGQYF.